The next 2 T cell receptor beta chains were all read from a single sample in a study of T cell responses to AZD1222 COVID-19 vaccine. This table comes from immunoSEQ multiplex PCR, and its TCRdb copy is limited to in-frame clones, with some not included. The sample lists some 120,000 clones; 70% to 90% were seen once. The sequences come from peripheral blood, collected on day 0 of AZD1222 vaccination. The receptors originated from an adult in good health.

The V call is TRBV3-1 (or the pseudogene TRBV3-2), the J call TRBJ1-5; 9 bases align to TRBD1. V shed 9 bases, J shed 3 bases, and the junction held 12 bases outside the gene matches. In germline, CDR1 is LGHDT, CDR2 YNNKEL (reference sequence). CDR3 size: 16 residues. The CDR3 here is CARWGQGGHNNQPQHF. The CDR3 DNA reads TGTGCCAGATGGGGACAGGGAGGTCATAACAATCAGCCCCAGCATTTT.

CDR3 protein: CASSQGQGAPAGETQYF. CDR3 nucleotide sequence: TGCGCCAGCAGCCAAGGACAGGGGGCGCCGGCAGGAGAGACCCAGTACTTC. The chain joins TRBV4-1 to TRBJ2-5; 10 bases match TRBD1. Germline V lookup: CDR1 MGHRA, CDR2 YSYEKL. This CDR3 has 17 residues. After removal of 1 base from V and 4 bases from J, the junction contained 9 bases not matched to a gene.